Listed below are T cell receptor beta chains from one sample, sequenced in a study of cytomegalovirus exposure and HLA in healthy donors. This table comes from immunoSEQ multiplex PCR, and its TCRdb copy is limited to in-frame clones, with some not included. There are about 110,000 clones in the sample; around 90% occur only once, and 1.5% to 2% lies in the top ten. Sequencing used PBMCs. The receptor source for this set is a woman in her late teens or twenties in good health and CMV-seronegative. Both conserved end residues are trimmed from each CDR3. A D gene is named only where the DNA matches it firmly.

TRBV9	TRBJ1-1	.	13	ASSVTWTPNTEAF
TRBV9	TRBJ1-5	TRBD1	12	ASSAGQNNQPQH
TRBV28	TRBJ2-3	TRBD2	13	ASSSSGMGTDTQY
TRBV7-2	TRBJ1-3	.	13	ASSPDAGKRNTIY
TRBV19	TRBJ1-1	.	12	ASTRGLMNTEAF
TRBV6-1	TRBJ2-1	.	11	ASVIPTLNEQF
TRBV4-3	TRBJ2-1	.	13	ASSQERDHYNEQF
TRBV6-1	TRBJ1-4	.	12	ASSVQSTGEKLF
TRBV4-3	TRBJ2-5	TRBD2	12	ASSQEGRGETQY
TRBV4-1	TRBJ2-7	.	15	ASSHEFQGPSSYEQY
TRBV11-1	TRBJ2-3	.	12	ASSSQTGLDTQY
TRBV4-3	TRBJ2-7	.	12	ASSQGLDSYEQY
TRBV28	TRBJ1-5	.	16	ASSAGAASLFINQPQH
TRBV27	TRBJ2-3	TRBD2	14	ASSPGLAGRPDTQY
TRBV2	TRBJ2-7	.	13	ASRLVLYAPREQY